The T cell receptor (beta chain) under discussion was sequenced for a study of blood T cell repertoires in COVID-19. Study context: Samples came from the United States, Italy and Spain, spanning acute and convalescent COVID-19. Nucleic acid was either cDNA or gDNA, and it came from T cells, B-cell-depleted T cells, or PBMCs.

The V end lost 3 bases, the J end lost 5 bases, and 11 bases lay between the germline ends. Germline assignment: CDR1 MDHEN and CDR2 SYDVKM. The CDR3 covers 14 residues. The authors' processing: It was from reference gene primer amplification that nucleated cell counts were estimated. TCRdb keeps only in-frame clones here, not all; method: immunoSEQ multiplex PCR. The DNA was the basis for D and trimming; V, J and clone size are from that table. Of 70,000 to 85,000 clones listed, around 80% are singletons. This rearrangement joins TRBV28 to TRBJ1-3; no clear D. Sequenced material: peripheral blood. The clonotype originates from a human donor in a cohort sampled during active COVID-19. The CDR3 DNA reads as TGTGCCAGCAGTTTCTACAGTCTGAGAAACACCATATATTTT. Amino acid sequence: CASSFYSLRNTIYF. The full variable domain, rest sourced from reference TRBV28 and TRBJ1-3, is DVKVTQSSRYLVKRTGEKVFLECVQDMDHENMFWYRQDPGLGLRLIYFSYDVKMKEKGDIPEGYSVSREKKERFSLILESASTNQTSMYLCASSFYSLRNTIYFGEGSWLTVV.